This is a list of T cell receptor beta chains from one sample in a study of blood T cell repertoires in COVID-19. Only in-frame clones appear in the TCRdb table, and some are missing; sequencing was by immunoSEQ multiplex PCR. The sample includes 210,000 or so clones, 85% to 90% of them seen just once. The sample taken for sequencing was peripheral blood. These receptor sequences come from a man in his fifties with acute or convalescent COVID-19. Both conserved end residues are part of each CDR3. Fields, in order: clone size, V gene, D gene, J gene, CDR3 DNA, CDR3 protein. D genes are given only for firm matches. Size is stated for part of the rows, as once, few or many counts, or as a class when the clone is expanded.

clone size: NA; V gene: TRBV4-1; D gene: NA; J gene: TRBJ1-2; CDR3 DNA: TGCGCCAGCAGCCAGACAGGCGTCTATGGCTACACCTTC; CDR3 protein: CASSQTGVYGYTF
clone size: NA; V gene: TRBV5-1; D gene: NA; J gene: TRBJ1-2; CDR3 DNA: TGCGCCAGCACTCAGGACATACCTAACTATGGCTACACCTTC; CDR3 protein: CASTQDIPNYGYTF
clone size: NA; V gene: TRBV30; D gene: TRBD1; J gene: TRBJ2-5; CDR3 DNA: TGTGCCTGGAGGGGACAGGGGGCCCGGGAGACCCAGTACTTC; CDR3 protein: CAWRGQGARETQYF
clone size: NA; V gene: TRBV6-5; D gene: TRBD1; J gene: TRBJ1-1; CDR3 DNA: TGTGCCAGCAGCACTTGGGACAGCTGGGGGGCTGAAGCTTTCTTT; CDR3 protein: CASSTWDSWGAEAFF
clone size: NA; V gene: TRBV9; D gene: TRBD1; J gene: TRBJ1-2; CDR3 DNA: TGTGCCAGCAGCACGGGGGGACAGGGAGATAGAGCCTATGGCTACACCTTC; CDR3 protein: CASSTGGQGDRAYGYTF
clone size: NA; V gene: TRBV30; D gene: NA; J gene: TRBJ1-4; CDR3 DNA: TGTGCCTGGAGCACGAAGGGGGCAACTAATGAAAAACTGTTTTTT; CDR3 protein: CAWSTKGATNEKLFF
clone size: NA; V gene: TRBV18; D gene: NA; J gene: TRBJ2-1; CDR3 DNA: TGTGCCAGCTCACCCCCCGACAGATACAATGAGCAGTTCTTC; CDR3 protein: CASSPPDRYNEQFF
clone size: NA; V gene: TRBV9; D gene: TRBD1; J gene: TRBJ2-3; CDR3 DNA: TGTGCCAGCAGCGGAGGGACAGCACGGGCCGATACGCAGTATTTT; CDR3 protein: CASSGGTARADTQYF
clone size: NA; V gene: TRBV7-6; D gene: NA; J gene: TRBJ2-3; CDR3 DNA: TGTGCCAGCAGCTTGGCTAGGGGTCTCACAGATACGCAGTATTTT; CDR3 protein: CASSLARGLTDTQYF
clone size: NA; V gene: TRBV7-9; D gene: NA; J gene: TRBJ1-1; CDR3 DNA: TGTGCCAGCAGCTCGAGAGGCACTGAAGCTTTCTTT; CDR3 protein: CASSSRGTEAFF
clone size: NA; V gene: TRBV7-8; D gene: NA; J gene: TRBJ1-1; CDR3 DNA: TGTGCCAGCAGCTCCGTCGGCGGAAACACTGAAGCTTTCTTT; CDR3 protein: CASSSVGGNTEAFF
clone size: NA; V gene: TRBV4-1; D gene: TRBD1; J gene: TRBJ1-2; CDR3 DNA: TGCGCCAGCAGCTCTCCGGACAGGGGATATGGGGGCTACACCTTC; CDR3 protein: CASSSPDRGYGGYTF
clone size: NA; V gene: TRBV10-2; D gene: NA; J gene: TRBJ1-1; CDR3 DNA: TGCGCCAGCAAGGACATGAACACTGAAGCTTTCTTT; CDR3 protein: CASKDMNTEAFF
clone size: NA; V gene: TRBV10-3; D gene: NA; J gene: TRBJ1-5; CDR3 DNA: TGTGCCATCAGTGACCAGGGGAGCAATCAGCCCCAGCATTTT; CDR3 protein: CAISDQGSNQPQHF
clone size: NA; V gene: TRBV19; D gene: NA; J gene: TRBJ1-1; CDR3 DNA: TGTGCCAGTAGTTCACAGGGCCCGGGATTGGGTGCTTTCTTT; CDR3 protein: CASSSQGPGLGAFF
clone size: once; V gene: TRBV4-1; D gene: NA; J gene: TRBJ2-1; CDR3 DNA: TGCGCCAGCAGCCCCCAGGACACCAATGAGCAGTTCTTC; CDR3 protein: CASSPQDTNEQFF
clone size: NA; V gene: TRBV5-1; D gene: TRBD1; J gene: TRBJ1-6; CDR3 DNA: TGCGCCAGCAGCTTGGCCCCGACAGGGGCCTCAAATTCACCCCTCCACTTT; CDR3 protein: CASSLAPTGASNSPLHF
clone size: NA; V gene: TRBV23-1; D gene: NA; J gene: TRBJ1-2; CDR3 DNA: TGCGCCAATAGAGCTCATCTTAACTATGGCTACACCTTC; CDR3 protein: CANRAHLNYGYTF
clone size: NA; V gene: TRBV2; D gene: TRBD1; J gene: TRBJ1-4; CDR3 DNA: TGTGCCAGCAGTAGGGACAGGGAAAAAGAAAAACTGTTTTTT; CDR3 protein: CASSRDREKEKLFF
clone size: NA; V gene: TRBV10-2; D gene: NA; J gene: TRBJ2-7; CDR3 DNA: TGCGCCAGCAGTGAAGGAGCTTACGAGCAGTACTTC; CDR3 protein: CASSEGAYEQYF
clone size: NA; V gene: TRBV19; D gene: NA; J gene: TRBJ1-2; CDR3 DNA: TGTGCCAGTAGCCGGGGGAACTATGGCTACACCTTC; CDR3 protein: CASSRGNYGYTF
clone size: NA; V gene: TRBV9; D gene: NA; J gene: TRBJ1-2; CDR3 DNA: TGTGCCAGCAGCGTAGTCCCCGGGATCACGGGATATGGCTACACCTTC; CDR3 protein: CASSVVPGITGYGYTF
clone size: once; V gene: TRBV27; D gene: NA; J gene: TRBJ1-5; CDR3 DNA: TGTGCCAGCAGTTTATCGAGGCTGGAGGGGACTCAGCCCCAGCATTTT; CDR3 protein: CASSLSRLEGTQPQHF
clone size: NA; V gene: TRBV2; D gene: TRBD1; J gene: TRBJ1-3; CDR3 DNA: TGTGCCAGCAAACAGGGGTTGACAGGAAACACCATATATTTT; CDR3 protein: CASKQGLTGNTIYF
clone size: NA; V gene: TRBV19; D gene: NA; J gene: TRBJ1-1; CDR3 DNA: TGTGCCAGTATCACTGGTAGGGCAGGGGTCACTGAAGCTTTCTTT; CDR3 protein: CASITGRAGVTEAFF
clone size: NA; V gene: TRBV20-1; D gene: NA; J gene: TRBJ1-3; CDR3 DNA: TGCAGTGCCAGTAGACGGGCCGGGACTGGAAACACCATATATTTT; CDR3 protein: CSASRRAGTGNTIYF